This T cell receptor beta chain emerged from a study of CXCR3-negative and CXCR3-positive naive CD8 T cells. Study in general: The TRB read total, about 130 million, broke down to about 1.5 +/- 0.3 million reads per library. Findings of the study overall: CXCR3-expressing naive cells carried TRB CDR3s more hydrophobic than those of CXCR3-negative naive cells.

Concerning this clonotype itself: Its antigen is undetermined.

The TRB libraries of cDNA were built by UMI-labeled 5' RACE. TCRdb reprocessed the 5' RACE reads, keeping one entry per CDR3 protein, no DNA. In total, the table holds tens of thousands of distinct CDR3 sequences. At about 310,000 cells each, triplicate sorts were carried out for each CD8+ T cell subset. Naive CD8+ T cells showed a CD45RO-CCR7+CD27+CD95- phenotype. CDR1 MNHNS and CDR2 SASEGT come from the germline V gene. The CDR3 covers 15 residues. The TCR sequence derives from a human donor in good health. Some clones in this sample may be carry-over from other donors' samples. This rearrangement joins TRBV6-1 to TRBJ2-1; TCRdb designates TRBD2, a call that cannot be tested without DNA. The sample comprised naive CXCR3- CD8+ T cells from blood. Documented subset: CD45RO-CCR7+CD27+CD95- naive CD8+ T cells lacking CXCR3 (TNR3-). CDR3 loop: CASSDSHGEANEQFF.